A selection of T cell receptor beta chains follows, all from one sample in a study of OX40 agonist ivuxolimab in advanced cancers. Clones were read by immunoSEQ multiplex PCR, and TCRdb kept only the in-frame ones, dropping some. The table has more than 85,000 clones, 75% to 95% seen once. Specimen: CD4+ or CD8+ T cells sorted from blood, collected in a trial of the OX40 agonist ivuxolimab. The receptor set was obtained from an adult with an advanced solid tumor such as melanoma, head and neck, liver or kidney cancer. Both conserved end residues are part of each CDR3. A D gene is named only where the DNA matches it firmly. Expanded clones are given a class, and other clones once, few, many or no size at all.

V gene	clone size	D gene	J gene	CDR3 protein	CDR3 DNA
TRBV5-4	-	-	TRBJ2-4	CASSPGGRGDIQYF	TGTGCCAGCAGCCCGGGGGGCCGGGGTGACATTCAGTACTTC
TRBV10-2	-	-	TRBJ1-5	CASRGEGGRPQHF	TGCGCCAGCAGGGGAGAAGGTGGTCGGCCCCAGCATTTT
TRBV7-3	-	TRBD1	TRBJ1-5	CASSLNSGTANQPQHF	TGTGCCAGCAGCTTAAATTCTGGGACAGCCAATCAGCCCCAGCATTTT
TRBV7-6	-	-	TRBJ2-7	CASSSPSSYEQYF	TGTGCCAGCAGCTCCCCAAGCTCCTACGAGCAGTACTTC
TRBV27	-	-	TRBJ2-7	CATLDRRTDEQYF	TGTGCCACCTTGGACCGACGGACCGACGAGCAGTACTTC
TRBV5-1	-	TRBD1	TRBJ2-5	CASSWRTGGQETQYF	TGCGCCAGCAGCTGGCGGACAGGGGGTCAGGAGACCCAGTACTTC
TRBV4-3	-	-	TRBJ2-3	CASSQEFAAYSLTQYF	TGCGCCAGCAGCCAAGAGTTCGCCGCGTACTCTTTAACGCAGTATTTT
TRBV2	once	TRBD1	TRBJ1-3	CASSTLRTGTGNTIYF	TGTGCCAGCAGCACTTTACGGACAGGGACCGGAAACACCATATATTTT
TRBV5-1	-	-	TRBJ1-2	CASSYQGADGYTF	TGCGCCAGCAGCTACCAGGGCGCGGATGGCTACACCTTC
TRBV28	-	-	TRBJ2-7	CASISSGAYEQYF	TGTGCCAGCATTTCTTCCGGGGCCTACGAGCAGTACTTC
TRBV6-5	once	-	TRBJ1-2	CASRRGNYGYTF	TGTGCCAGCAGGAGGGGTAACTATGGCTACACCTTC
TRBV30	-	-	TRBJ2-7	CAWAKGFDYEQYF	TGTGCCTGGGCTAAGGGGTTCGATTACGAGCAGTACTTC
TRBV6-1	-	-	TRBJ1-2	CAACYLGASNYGYTF	TGTGCCGCCTGTTATTTGGGGGCCTCTAACTATGGCTACACCTTC
TRBV2	-	TRBD2	TRBJ2-1	CASRATSGSPSSYNEQFF	TGTGCCAGCAGGGCGACTAGCGGGAGTCCTAGCTCCTACAATGAGCAGTTCTTC
TRBV23-1	once	-	TRBJ2-7	CASSLCPRRLSSYEQYF	TGCGCCAGCAGTCTTTGTCCCCGACGGCTTAGCTCCTACGAGCAGTACTTC
TRBV5-4	-	TRBD2	TRBJ2-7	CASSLAGGWEQYF	TGTGCCAGCAGCTTAGCGGGAGGGTGGGAGCAGTACTTC
TRBV5-1	-	TRBD2	TRBJ2-3	CASSRPGAGAEDTQYF	TGCGCCAGCAGCCGCCCCGGGGCGGGAGCCGAAGATACGCAGTATTTT
TRBV28	-	TRBD1	TRBJ2-5	CASRLGQKETQYF	TGTGCCAGCAGACTGGGACAGAAAGAGACCCAGTACTTC
TRBV10-3	once	-	TRBJ2-2	CAIRGSSTGELFF	TGTGCCATCAGGGGATCTAGCACCGGGGAGCTGTTTTTT
TRBV11-3	-	TRBD2	TRBJ2-7	CASSSRLAGTYEQYF	TGTGCCAGCAGCTCGAGACTAGCGGGAACATACGAGCAGTACTTC
TRBV5-1	once	TRBD1	TRBJ2-7	CASSWDSSYEQYF	TGCGCCAGCAGCTGGGACAGCTCCTACGAGCAGTACTTC
TRBV25-1	-	TRBD2	TRBJ2-2	CASKDSGRGNTGELFF	TGTGCCAGCAAGGATAGCGGGAGAGGGAACACCGGGGAGCTGTTTTTT